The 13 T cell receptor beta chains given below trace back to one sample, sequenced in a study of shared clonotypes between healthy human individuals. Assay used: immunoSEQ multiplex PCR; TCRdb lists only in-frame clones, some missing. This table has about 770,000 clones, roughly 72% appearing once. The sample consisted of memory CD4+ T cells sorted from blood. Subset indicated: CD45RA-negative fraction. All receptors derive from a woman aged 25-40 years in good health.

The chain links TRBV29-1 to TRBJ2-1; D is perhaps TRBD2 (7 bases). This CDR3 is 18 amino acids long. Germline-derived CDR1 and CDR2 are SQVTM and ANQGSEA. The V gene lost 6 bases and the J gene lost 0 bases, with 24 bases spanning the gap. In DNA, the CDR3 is TGCAGCGTCCAAAAGGGGGGGAGCAGCCTTTTCTCCTACAATGAGCAGTTCTTC. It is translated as CSVQKGGSSLFSYNEQFF.

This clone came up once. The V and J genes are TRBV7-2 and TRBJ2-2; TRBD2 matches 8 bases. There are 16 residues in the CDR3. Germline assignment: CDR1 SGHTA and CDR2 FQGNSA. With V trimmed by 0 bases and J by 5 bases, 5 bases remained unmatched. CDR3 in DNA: TGTGCCAGCAGCTTAGCACCATCGGGAGGGACCGGGGAGCTGTTTTTT. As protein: CASSLAPSGGTGELFF.

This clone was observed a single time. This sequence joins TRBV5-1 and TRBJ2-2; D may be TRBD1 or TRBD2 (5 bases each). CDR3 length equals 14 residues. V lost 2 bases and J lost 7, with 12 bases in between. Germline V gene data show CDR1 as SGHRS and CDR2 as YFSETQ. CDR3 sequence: CASSFGRDGGELFF. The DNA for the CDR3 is TGCGCCAGCAGCTTTGGCAGGGACGGCGGGGAGCTGTTTTTT.

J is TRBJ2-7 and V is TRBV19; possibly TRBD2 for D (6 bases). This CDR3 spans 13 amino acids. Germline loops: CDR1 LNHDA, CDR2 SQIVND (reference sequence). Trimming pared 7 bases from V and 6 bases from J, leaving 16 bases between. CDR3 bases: TGTGCCAGTATGGGAGCGGGCGTTTTCGAGCAGTACTTC. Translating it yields CASMGAGVFEQYF.

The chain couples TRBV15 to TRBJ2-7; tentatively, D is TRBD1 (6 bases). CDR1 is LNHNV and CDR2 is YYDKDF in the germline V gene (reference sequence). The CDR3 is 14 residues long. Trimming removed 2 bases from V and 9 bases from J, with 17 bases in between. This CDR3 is CATSRPGTQSRQYF. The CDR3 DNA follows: TGTGCCACCAGCAGACCCGGGACACAGAGTAGGCAGTACTTC.

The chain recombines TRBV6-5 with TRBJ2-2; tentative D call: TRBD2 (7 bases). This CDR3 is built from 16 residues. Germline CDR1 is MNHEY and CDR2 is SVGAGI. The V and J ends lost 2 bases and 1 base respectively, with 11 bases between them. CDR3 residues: CASSYGGGRNTGELFF. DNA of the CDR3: TGTGCCAGCAGTTACGGGGGCGGGAGGAACACCGGGGAGCTGTTTTTT.

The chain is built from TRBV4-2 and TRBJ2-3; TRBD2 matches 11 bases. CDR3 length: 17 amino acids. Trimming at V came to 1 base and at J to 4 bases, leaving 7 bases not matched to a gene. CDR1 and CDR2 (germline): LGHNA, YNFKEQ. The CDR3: CASSQATSGSRADTQYF. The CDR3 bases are TGTGCCAGCAGCCAAGCCACTAGCGGGAGTCGGGCAGATACGCAGTATTTT.

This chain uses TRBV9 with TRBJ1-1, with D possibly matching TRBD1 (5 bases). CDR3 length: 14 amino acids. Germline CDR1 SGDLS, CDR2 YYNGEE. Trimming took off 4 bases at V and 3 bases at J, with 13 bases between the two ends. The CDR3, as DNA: TGTGCCAGCAGCCCCTCCTGGGGGGACACTGAAGCTTTCTTT. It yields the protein CASSPSWGDTEAFF.

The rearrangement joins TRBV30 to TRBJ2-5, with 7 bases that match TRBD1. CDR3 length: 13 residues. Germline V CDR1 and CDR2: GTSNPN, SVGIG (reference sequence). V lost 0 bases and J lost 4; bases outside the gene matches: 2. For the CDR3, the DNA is TGTGCCTGGAGTGTCAACAGGGGAGAGACCCAGTACTTC. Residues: CAWSVNRGETQYF.

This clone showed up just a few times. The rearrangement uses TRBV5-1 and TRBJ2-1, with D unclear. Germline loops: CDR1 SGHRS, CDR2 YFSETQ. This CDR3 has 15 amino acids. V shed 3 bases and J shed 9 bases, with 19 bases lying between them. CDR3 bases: TGCGCCAGCAGCTCCGGCCTGCATAGCACCGGTGAGCAGTTCTTC. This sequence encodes CASSSGLHSTGEQFF.

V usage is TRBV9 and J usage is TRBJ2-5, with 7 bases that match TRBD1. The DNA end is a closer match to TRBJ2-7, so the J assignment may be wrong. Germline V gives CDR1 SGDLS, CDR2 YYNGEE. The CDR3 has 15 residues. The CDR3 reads CASSAGTVPFGEQYF. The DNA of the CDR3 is TGTGCCAGCAGCGCCGGGACAGTGCCGTTCGGCGAGCAGTACTTC.

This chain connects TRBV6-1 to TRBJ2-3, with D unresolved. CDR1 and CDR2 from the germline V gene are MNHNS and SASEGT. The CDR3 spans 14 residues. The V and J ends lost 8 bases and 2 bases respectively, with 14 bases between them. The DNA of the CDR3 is TGTGCCAGCGGTTGGGATGGGGTCACAGATACGCAGTATTTT. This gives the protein CASGWDGVTDTQYF.

DNA of the CDR3: TGCAGTGCTGTGGAGCAGTACTTC. Translation: CSAVEQYF. The rearrangement links TRBV20-1 to TRBJ2-7, with D hard to call. There are 8 residues in the CDR3. The V and J ends lost 5 bases and 7 bases respectively, with 3 bases between them. The germline gives CDR1 DFQATT, CDR2 SNEGSKA (reference sequence).